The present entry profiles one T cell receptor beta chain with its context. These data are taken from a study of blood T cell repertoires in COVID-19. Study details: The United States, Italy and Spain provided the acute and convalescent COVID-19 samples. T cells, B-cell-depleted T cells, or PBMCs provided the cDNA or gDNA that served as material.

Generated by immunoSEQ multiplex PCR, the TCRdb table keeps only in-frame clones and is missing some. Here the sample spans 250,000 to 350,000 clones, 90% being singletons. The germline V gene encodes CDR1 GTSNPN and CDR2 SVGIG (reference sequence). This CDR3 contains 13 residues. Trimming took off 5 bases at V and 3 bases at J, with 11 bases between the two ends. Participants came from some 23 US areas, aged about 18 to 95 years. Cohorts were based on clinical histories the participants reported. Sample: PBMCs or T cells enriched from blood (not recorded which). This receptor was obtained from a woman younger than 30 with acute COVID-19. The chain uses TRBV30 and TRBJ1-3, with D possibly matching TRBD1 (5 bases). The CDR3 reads CAWGTPGGNTIYF. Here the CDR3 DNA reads TGTGCCTGGGGGACGCCAGGTGGAAACACCATATATTTT.